The 20 T cell receptor beta chains below were found in one sample sequenced in a study of shared clonotypes between healthy human individuals. Repertoires were generated with immunoSEQ multiplex PCR, while TCRdb's copy carries only in-frame clones and drops some. The repertoire has nearly 1 million clones, approximately 80% of them found once; the top ten carry approximately 1.5%. Sequenced input: memory CD4+ T cells sorted from blood. Subset meaning: CD45RA-negative fraction. The receptors derive from a man aged 18 to 29 in good health.

V gene TRBV5-1 combines with J gene TRBJ1-1; no definite D call. The V and J ends lost 5 bases and 1 base respectively, with 9 bases between them. The CDR3 is made up of 13 amino acids. Germline V CDR1 and CDR2: SGHRS, YFSETQ. The CDR3 loop is CASSTEPNTEAFF. DNA for the CDR3: TGCGCCAGCAGTACAGAACCGAACACTGAAGCTTTCTTT. The full variable domain, with the rest looked up from reference TRBV5-1 and TRBJ1-1, is KAGVTQTPRYLIKTRGQQVTLSCSPISGHRSVSWYQQTPGQGLQFLFEYFSETQRNKGNFPGRFSGRQFSNSRSEMNVSTLELGDSALYLCASSTEPNTEAFFGQGTRLTVV.

In this sample, this clone turned up once. The chain uses TRBV7-2 and TRBJ2-7, with D uncertain. The CDR3 sequence is 17 residues long. The germline CDR1 and CDR2 sequences are SGHTA and FQGNSA. Trimming stripped 0 bases from V and 2 bases from J, with 17 bases between. In nucleotides, the CDR3 is TGTGCCAGCAGCTTAGCGGGCATGTCAGACCTGACCTACGAGCAGTACTTC. This codes for CASSLAGMSDLTYEQYF.

The chain combines TRBV19 with TRBJ2-7, with 8 positions matching TRBD2. In germline, CDR1 is LNHDA, CDR2 SQIVND (reference sequence). V lost 3 bases and J lost 4; bases outside the gene matches: 8. The CDR3 contains 15 residues. CDR3 coding DNA: TGTGCCAGTAGTATGGGTCCCGGGAGGGAATACGAGCAGTACTTC. It is translated as CASSMGPGREYEQYF.

This sequence joins TRBV4-3 and TRBJ2-1; D is undetermined. The CDR3 is 14 amino acids. Between the trimmed V and J ends, which lost 0 bases and 5 bases, there was a span of 8 bases. CDR1 and CDR2 (germline): LGHNA, YSLEER. The CDR3, as DNA: TGCGCCAGCAGCCAAGATCACACAGACAATGAGCAGTTCTTC. The encoded protein is CASSQDHTDNEQFF.

The chain carries TRBV19 and TRBJ1-2, with TRBD1 identical over 7 bases. CDR3 size: 14 residues. From germline, CDR1 is LNHDA and CDR2 SQIVND (reference sequence). J lost 7 bases, V lost 5 bases, and 10 bases had no gene match. The CDR3 sequence: CASSGRDSPSGYTF. Written as DNA, the CDR3 is TGTGCCAGTAGTGGCCGGGACAGTCCCTCTGGCTACACCTTC.

Worth noting for this clone: A far more abundant clone sits one base away, making this likely a read error. Other DNA sequences within the sample encode an identical CDR3. The chain has TRBV5-1 and TRBJ1-1; D ambiguous. The length of the CDR3 is 14 residues. V was pared by 0 bases and J by 0 bases, with 6 bases between. Per the germline V gene, CDR1 is SGHRS and CDR2 is YFSETQ. CDR3 sequence reads: CASSLGQMNTEAFF. CDR3 nucleotides: TGCGCCAGCAGCTTGGGCCAGATGAACACTGAAGCTTTCTTT.

V gene TRBV30 combines with J gene TRBJ1-1; no clear D gene. Germline CDR1 is GTSNPN and CDR2 is SVGIG (reference sequence). V gave up 2 bases and J gave up 0 bases, with 7 bases separating them. This CDR3 contains 13 residues. The CDR3 reads CAWSPGMNTEAFF. In DNA, the CDR3 is TGTGCCTGGAGTCCGGGGATGAACACTGAAGCTTTCTTT.

The J gene is TRBJ2-7, the V gene TRBV6-6; D is tentatively TRBD1 or TRBD2 (6 bases each). With 7 bases removed from V and 7 bases from J, the gap between germline ends came to 17 bases. The CDR3 is 13 amino acids. The germline V gene has CDR1 MNHNY and CDR2 SVGAGI (reference sequence). CDR3 DNA: TGTGCCAGCAACCCCAGGGGCCGGGGGGAGCAGTACTTC. It specifies CASNPRGRGEQYF.

This chain uses TRBV7-6 with TRBJ1-1, with 9 bases that match TRBD1. J lost 0 bases, V lost 4 bases, and 12 bases had no gene match. This CDR3 spans 18 amino acids. From germline, CDR1 is SGHVS and CDR2 FNYEAQ. CDR3 in amino acids: CASSSRTGEISMNTEAFF. Here the CDR3 DNA reads TGTGCCAGCAGCTCAAGGACAGGGGAAATCAGCATGAACACTGAAGCTTTCTTT.

The chain has TRBV27 and TRBJ2-5; TRBD1 matches at 8 bases. V gave up 4 bases and J gave up 4 bases; unmatched junction bases: 5. In germline, CDR1 is MNHEY, CDR2 SMNVEV (reference sequence). The CDR3 consists of 14 residues. The CDR3 DNA follows: TGTGCCAGCAGTTCTACAGGGGGAAGAGAGACCCAGTACTTC. Its protein product is CASSSTGGRETQYF.

The chain joins TRBV2 to TRBJ2-7; TRBD2 agrees at 13 bases. This CDR3 spans 15 amino acids. The V and J ends lost 5 bases and 6 bases, in that order; junction bases with no gene match: 7. Germline V CDR1 and CDR2: SNHLY, FYNNEI. The CDR3 here is CASSSRTSGGSEQYF. The CDR3 region has the DNA TGTGCCAGCAGTAGTAGGACTAGCGGGGGCTCCGAGCAGTACTTC.

The chain combines TRBV12-5 with TRBJ2-1; TRBD2 agrees at 8 bases. Germline CDR1 LGHNT, CDR2 FRNRAP. Unmatched junction bases numbered 4, after V lost 3 bases and J lost 3 bases. The CDR3 is 15 residues long. The CDR3 coding sequence is TGTGCTAGTGGTTTTGGTAGCGGGATCTACAATGAGCAGTTCTTC. Encoded protein: CASGFGSGIYNEQFF.

This sequence joins TRBV19 and TRBJ1-5, with D possibly TRBD1 on 5 matching bases. Between the trimmed V and J ends, which lost 3 bases and 4 bases, there was a span of 22 bases. CDR1 is LNHDA and CDR2 is SQIVND in the germline V gene (reference sequence). CDR3 size: 18 residues. The CDR3 nucleotides are TGTGCCAGTAGTATTGGGGGTCTCACCGGGCTAGCGAATCAGCCCCAGCATTTT. Translating it yields CASSIGGLTGLANQPQHF.

Details on this clone: Other DNA sequences from this sample encode an identical CDR3 as well. This chain connects TRBV30 to TRBJ2-3; D remains unclear. V was shortened by 0 bases and J by 3 bases, with 4 bases between the two germline ends. The CDR3 sequence is 12 residues long. Germline values: CDR1 GTSNPN, CDR2 SVGIG (reference sequence). CDR3 protein: CAWSVLTDTQYF. The CDR3 DNA reads as TGTGCCTGGAGTGTCTTAACAGATACGCAGTATTTT.

This chain joins TRBV16 and TRBJ1-1; D is perhaps TRBD1 (5 bases). The CDR3 has 15 residues. Germline lookup yields CDR1 KGHSY and CDR2 FQNENV. V was shortened by 3 bases and J by 10 bases, with 21 bases between the two germline ends. The CDR3 DNA reads TGTGCCAGCAGCCATAGGGACGGCGTTAAAAGAGGAGCTTTCTTT. This sequence encodes CASSHRDGVKRGAFF.

In its sample, this clone was seen a few times. The rearrangement joins TRBV14 to TRBJ1-6; D is perhaps TRBD1 (5 bases). V was trimmed by 4 bases and J by 10 bases, leaving 20 bases between them. There are 16 residues in the CDR3. Germline V CDR1 and CDR2: SGHDN, FVKESK. Here the CDR3 DNA reads TGTGCCAGCAGCCTTGACAGATTGGTTTTGGGATCACCCCTCCACTTT. Translated, it gives CASSLDRLVLGSPLHF.

Only one count was recorded for this clone. This chain joins TRBV19 and TRBJ2-7; D might be TRBD2 (5 bases). V was clipped by 6 bases and J by 6 bases, with 15 bases between them. The CDR3 sequence is 13 residues long. Per germline, CDR1 LNHDA and CDR2 SQIVND (reference sequence). CDR3 coding DNA: TGTGCCAGTAGCGGGAAGGGTCTACTCGAGCAGTACTTC. Translated: CASSGKGLLEQYF.

V gene TRBV27 combines with J gene TRBJ2-7, with a weak D call TRBD1 (5 bases). The CDR3 runs to 14 residues. CDR1 MNHEY and CDR2 SMNVEV come from the germline V gene (reference sequence). V was cut by 2 bases and J by 0 bases, with 8 bases left in between. DNA for the CDR3: TGTGCCAGCAGTTTAAAAGACAGCTCCTACGAGCAGTACTTC. Translation: CASSLKDSSYEQYF.

Comment on this clone: The junction shows a germline mismatch at one end, possibly a read error. The chain employs TRBV7-7 and TRBJ2-1, with D perhaps TRBD2 (6 bases). Germline V gives CDR1 SSHAT, CDR2 FNYEAQ (reference sequence). This CDR3 is 17 amino acids long. Here the CDR3 reads CASSLVPLASSYNEQFF. The CDR3 DNA reads TGTGCTAGCAGCTTAGTCCCCCTAGCGAGCTCCTACAATGAGCAGTTCTTC.

The chain has TRBV7-2 and TRBJ2-5, with D perhaps matching TRBD1 or TRBD2 (5 bases each). V lost 5 bases, J lost 5 bases, and 18 bases lay in between. Germline lookup yields CDR1 SGHTA and CDR2 FQGNSA. The CDR3 is 15 residues long. The chain's CDR3 is CASSVRNTWGETQYF. CDR3 bases: TGTGCCAGCAGCGTAAGAAATACTTGGGGGGAGACCCAGTACTTC.